Detailed here is one T cell receptor beta chain. The data are from a study of blood T cell repertoires in COVID-19. Per the original methods: Nucleated cell counts were estimated from reference gene primer amplification. The protocol was immunoSEQ multiplex PCR, while the TCRdb copy is restricted to in-frame clones and leaves out a portion. D and trimming come from the DNA, and the V and J calls and clone size come from that table. Of more than 200,000 clones listed, 88% were seen once; the top ten hold roughly 1.7%. The CDR3 extends over 12 amino acids. Germline CDR1 reads MNHNY; CDR2 reads SVGAGI (reference sequence). J gave up 2 bases and V 8 bases, and 3 bases lay outside the gene matches.

The sequenced sample consisted of peripheral blood. The source of this sequence is a man between 65 and 79 years old with acute or convalescent COVID-19. J is TRBJ2-7 and V is TRBV6-6, with 7 bases identical to TRBD1. This CDR3 is CASQGVAYEQYF. The CDR3 coding sequence is TGTGCCAGCCAGGGGGTGGCCTACGAGCAGTACTTC.